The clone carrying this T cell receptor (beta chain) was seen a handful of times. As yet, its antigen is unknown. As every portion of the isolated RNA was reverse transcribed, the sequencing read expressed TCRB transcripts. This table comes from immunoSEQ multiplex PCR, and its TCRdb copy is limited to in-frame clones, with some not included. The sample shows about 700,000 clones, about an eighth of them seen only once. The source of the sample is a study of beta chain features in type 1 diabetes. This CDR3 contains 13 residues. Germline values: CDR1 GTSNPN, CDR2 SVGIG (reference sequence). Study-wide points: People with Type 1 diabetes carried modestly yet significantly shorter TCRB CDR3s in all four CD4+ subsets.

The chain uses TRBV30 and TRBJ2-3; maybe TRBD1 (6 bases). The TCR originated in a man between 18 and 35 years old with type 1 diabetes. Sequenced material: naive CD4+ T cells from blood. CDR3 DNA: TGTGCACAGAGTAGGGACACCACAGATACGCAGTATTTT. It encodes CAQSRDTTDTQYF.